This T cell receptor beta chain was identified during a study of T cell repertoires in cytomegalovirus infection. About the study: HLA-B-restricted CMV epitopes that are well studied were used alongside recently identified HLA-C-restricted ones. Indications of both CMV infection and matching HLA type were provided by public TCR beta signatures.

This clonotype was counted only a few times. Its cognate antigen is unknown. General study findings and limits: Cumulative frequency of public TCR beta families picked out carriers of CMV plus the relevant HLA. The ex vivo response was dominated by HLA-C-restricted CMV-specific TCR beta clonotypes.

TCRdb processed the reads anew with MiXCR; each CDR3 protein has one entry. The sample carries roughly 170,000 distinct CDR3 sequences, less than 25% recorded once. Trimming pared 2 bases from V and 6 bases from J, leaving 17 bases between. Germline V gene data show CDR1 as MGHRA and CDR2 as YSYEKL. The CDR3 covers 16 residues. The starting material was CD8+ T cells from cultured PBMCs, obtained from culture after CMV antigen stimulation. The V gene is TRBV4-1, the J gene TRBJ1-5; maybe TRBD1 (5 bases). The clonotype originates from a human donor in good health (CMV status not recorded). Some clones in this sample may be carry-over from other donors' samples. The CDR3: CASSQPPGAGIQPQHF. DNA of the CDR3: TGCGCCAGCAGCCAACCCCCTGGGGCAGGGATTCAGCCCCAGCATTTT.